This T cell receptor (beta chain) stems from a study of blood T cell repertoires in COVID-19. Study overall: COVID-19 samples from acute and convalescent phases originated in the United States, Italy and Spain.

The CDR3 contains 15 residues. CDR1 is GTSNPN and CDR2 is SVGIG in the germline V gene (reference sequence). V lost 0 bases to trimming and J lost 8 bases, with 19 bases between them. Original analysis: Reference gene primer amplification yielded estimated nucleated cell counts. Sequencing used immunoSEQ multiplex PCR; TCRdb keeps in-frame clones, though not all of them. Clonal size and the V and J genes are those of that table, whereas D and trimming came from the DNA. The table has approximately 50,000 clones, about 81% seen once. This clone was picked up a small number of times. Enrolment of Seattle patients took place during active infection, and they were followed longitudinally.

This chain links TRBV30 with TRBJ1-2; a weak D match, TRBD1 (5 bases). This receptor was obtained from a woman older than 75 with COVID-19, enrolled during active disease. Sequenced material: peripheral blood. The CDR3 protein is CAWSVTDKGIIGYTF. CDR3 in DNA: TGTGCCTGGAGTGTAACGGACAAGGGTATAATCGGCTACACCTTC. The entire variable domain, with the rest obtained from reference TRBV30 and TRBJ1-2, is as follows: SQTIHQWPATLVQPVGSPLSLECTVEGTSNPNLYWYRQAAGRGLQLLFYSVGIGQISSEVPQNLSASRPQDRQFILSSKKLLLSDSGFYLCAWSVTDKGIIGYTFGSGTRLTVV.